This entry concerns a single T cell receptor (beta chain). Its cognate antigen is unknown. TCRdb reprocessed the RT-PCR reads via MiXCR and lists one record per CDR3 protein. The sample yields approximately 520,000 distinct CDR3 sequences, 16% seen once. This specimen belongs to a study of response to subunit inactivated influenza vaccine. Study conclusions and caveats: Only a handful of new T cells, the authors suggested, are recruited with each seasonal influenza vaccination.

Germline trimming cut 4 bases from V and 5 bases from J; bases unmatched to any gene: 4. The CDR3 contains 13 residues. Germline V lookup: CDR1 DFQATT, CDR2 SNEGSKA (reference sequence). This rearrangement joins TRBV20-1 to TRBJ1-4; 7 bases are a match to TRBD1. The sequencing used CD4+ T cells sorted from PBMCs, collected roughly 24 months after vaccination. This sequence was found in a man aged 45 to 70 who received an inactivated influenza vaccine. CDR3 in DNA: TGCAGTGCTAACAGGGGAGGGAATGAAAAACTGTTTTTT. Its protein is CSANRGGNEKLFF.